This TCR beta chain was identified during a study of T cells expressing NK-cell markers. The CDR3 extends over 16 amino acids. CDR1 and CDR2 from the germline V gene are LGHDT and YNNKEL (reference sequence). Its frequency marks this clonotype as medium-sized. Its antigen is not known. Libraries used 5'RACE template switching adding universal primer site and UMIs. With the 5' RACE reads reprocessed, TCRdb shows one record per CDR3 protein and no DNA. The specimen's table records about 110,000 distinct CDR3 sequences. Study-wide points: There remained a lack of clarity about HCMV specificity of expanded NKG2C+ T cell clones.

The V gene is TRBV3-1, the J gene TRBJ1-1; there is no DNA to check the TCRdb D call of TRBD1. The sample consisted of blood T cells: a sorted CD56 or NKG2C T cell subset, CD4+ or CD8+ T cells, or bulk PBMC T cells (not recorded which). This TCR derives from a woman aged 18 to 75 in good health. CDR3 loop: CASSQDLGQGFAEAFF. The whole variable domain, remainder taken from reference TRBV3-1 and TRBJ1-1, is DTAVSQTPKYLVTQMGNDKSIKCEQNLGHDTMYWYKQDSKKFLKIMFSYNNKELIINETVPNRFSPKSPDKAHLNLHINSLELGDSAVYFCASSQDLGQGFAEAFFGQGTRLTVV.